The rows below give T cell receptor beta chains drawn from one sample of a study of OX40 agonist ivuxolimab in advanced cancers. Sequencing used immunoSEQ multiplex PCR; TCRdb keeps in-frame clones, though not all of them. The data hold under 80,000 clones, with approximately 85% observed a single time. The sequencing used CD4+ or CD8+ T cells sorted from blood, collected in a trial of the OX40 agonist ivuxolimab. These receptors were obtained from an adult with an advanced solid tumor such as melanoma, head and neck, liver or kidney cancer. The CDR3 runs from the conserved cysteine through the conserved F or W. The D gene is left open where the match is weak. The listing skips clone size in some rows; elsewhere it reads once, few, many or a size class.

d_call: TRBD2; v_call: TRBV5-4; j_call: TRBJ2-5; clone_size: NA; cdr3_nt: TGTGCCAGCAGCTCTGGAGGGGCGGGAGTAGGGGAGACCCAGTACTTC; cdr3_aa: CASSSGGAGVGETQYF
d_call: TRBD1; v_call: TRBV7-6; j_call: TRBJ1-4; clone_size: NA; cdr3_nt: TGTGCCAGCAGTTCCGGACAGGGGGCATGGAAACTGTTTTTT; cdr3_aa: CASSSGQGAWKLFF
d_call: TRBD1; v_call: TRBV5-1; j_call: TRBJ1-5; clone_size: NA; cdr3_nt: TGCGCCAGCACCGTTTTTGGGGACAGAAGATCAGGAGTCCAGCATTTT; cdr3_aa: CASTVFGDRRSGVQHF
d_call: NA; v_call: TRBV28; j_call: TRBJ2-3; clone_size: NA; cdr3_nt: TGTGCCAGCAGCGGGGGAAGCACAGATACGCAGTATTTT; cdr3_aa: CASSGGSTDTQYF
d_call: NA; v_call: TRBV7-8; j_call: TRBJ1-2; clone_size: NA; cdr3_nt: TGTGCCAGCAGCTTAACTATAGCTAACTATGGCTACACCTTC; cdr3_aa: CASSLTIANYGYTF
d_call: TRBD2; v_call: TRBV5-1; j_call: TRBJ2-1; clone_size: once; cdr3_nt: TGCGCCAGCAGCCGGGGCGGGAGGGCTGACAATGAGCAGTTCTTC; cdr3_aa: CASSRGGRADNEQFF
d_call: TRBD1; v_call: TRBV12-5; j_call: TRBJ2-4; clone_size: NA; cdr3_nt: TGTGCTAGTGGTTCTGGGACAGTAATAGCCAAAAACATTCAGTACTTC; cdr3_aa: CASGSGTVIAKNIQYF
d_call: TRBD1; v_call: TRBV29-1; j_call: TRBJ2-1; clone_size: NA; cdr3_nt: TGCAGCGTTGAAGATTTGACAGGGGGCTACAATGAGCAGTTCTTC; cdr3_aa: CSVEDLTGGYNEQFF
d_call: NA; v_call: TRBV27; j_call: TRBJ2-7; clone_size: few; cdr3_nt: TGTGCCAGCAGTTTCAACGATTTACGGGGCCTGGGTGAGCAGTACTTC; cdr3_aa: CASSFNDLRGLGEQYF
d_call: NA; v_call: TRBV5-1; j_call: TRBJ1-4; clone_size: NA; cdr3_nt: TGCGCCAGCAGTCGAGGGACAACTAATGAAAAACTGTTTTTT; cdr3_aa: CASSRGTTNEKLFF
d_call: NA; v_call: TRBV28; j_call: TRBJ2-5; clone_size: NA; cdr3_nt: TGTGCCAGCAGTCCCCCCGGCGGGATGGAGACCCAGTACTTC; cdr3_aa: CASSPPGGMETQYF
d_call: NA; v_call: TRBV19; j_call: TRBJ2-6; clone_size: NA; cdr3_nt: TGTGCCAGTAGTACTAAGTTCGGGGTCCTCTCTGGGGCCAACGTCCTGACTTTC; cdr3_aa: CASSTKFGVLSGANVLTF
d_call: TRBD1; v_call: TRBV10-3; j_call: TRBJ1-1; clone_size: NA; cdr3_nt: TGTGCCACCGGACAGGGAGGGAGCACTGAAGCTTTCTTT; cdr3_aa: CATGQGGSTEAFF
d_call: TRBD2; v_call: TRBV11-2; j_call: TRBJ2-3; clone_size: NA; cdr3_nt: TGTGCCAGCAGCTTAGGGACTAGCGGCGTGGATACGCAGTATTTT; cdr3_aa: CASSLGTSGVDTQYF
d_call: TRBD2; v_call: TRBV6-5; j_call: TRBJ2-1; clone_size: NA; cdr3_nt: TGTGCCAGCAGTTACTCGTACGGACTAGCGGGAAAGGAGTTCTTC; cdr3_aa: CASSYSYGLAGKEFF
d_call: NA; v_call: TRBV5-1; j_call: TRBJ2-3; clone_size: NA; cdr3_nt: TGCGCCAGCAGGTCGGGAAGCAGCACAGATACGCAGTATTTT; cdr3_aa: CASRSGSSTDTQYF
d_call: NA; v_call: TRBV5-1; j_call: TRBJ2-1; clone_size: NA; cdr3_nt: TGCGCCAGCGGCATTGACGCTTTTAATGAGCAGTTCTTC; cdr3_aa: CASGIDAFNEQFF
d_call: NA; v_call: TRBV2; j_call: TRBJ2-7; clone_size: NA; cdr3_nt: TGTGCCAGCAGTGCGAGGGTGGGATCCTACGAGCAGTACTTC; cdr3_aa: CASSARVGSYEQYF
d_call: TRBD1; v_call: TRBV10-3; j_call: TRBJ2-5; clone_size: NA; cdr3_nt: TGTGCCATCAGACTGACAGGGGAGGAGACCCAGTACTTC; cdr3_aa: CAIRLTGEETQYF
d_call: NA; v_call: TRBV6-1; j_call: TRBJ1-2; clone_size: NA; cdr3_nt: TGTGCCAGCAGTGAAGGTGGTTTTTTATATGGCTACACCTTC; cdr3_aa: CASSEGGFLYGYTF
d_call: NA; v_call: TRBV5-4; j_call: TRBJ2-2; clone_size: few; cdr3_nt: TGTGCCACCGCAGAGACTAGTAAAACAACCGGGGAGCTGTTTTTT; cdr3_aa: CATAETSKTTGELFF
d_call: NA; v_call: TRBV5-4; j_call: TRBJ1-2; clone_size: NA; cdr3_nt: TGTGCCAGCAGCCCGGGGGTCTATGGCTACACCTTC; cdr3_aa: CASSPGVYGYTF
d_call: NA; v_call: TRBV7-9; j_call: TRBJ2-3; clone_size: NA; cdr3_nt: TGTGCCAGCAGCTTAAGGGGCGCAGATACGCAGTATTTT; cdr3_aa: CASSLRGADTQYF
d_call: NA; v_call: TRBV5-1; j_call: TRBJ1-1; clone_size: NA; cdr3_nt: TGCGCCAGCAGCTTGGCAGGTACGACTGCGAACACTGAAGCTTTCTTT; cdr3_aa: CASSLAGTTANTEAFF
d_call: NA; v_call: TRBV7-9; j_call: TRBJ2-5; clone_size: NA; cdr3_nt: TGTGCCAGCAGCACCAACGGGTACCAAGAGACCCAGTACTTC; cdr3_aa: CASSTNGYQETQYF
d_call: NA; v_call: TRBV5-1; j_call: TRBJ2-7; clone_size: NA; cdr3_nt: TGCGCCAGCGGCGACCCCAGGGGCAAAGGAGAGCAGTACTTC; cdr3_aa: CASGDPRGKGEQYF
d_call: NA; v_call: TRBV5-1; j_call: TRBJ2-2; clone_size: NA; cdr3_nt: TGCGCCAGCAGCGGCCCGGGCGGCGGGACGTTGGCCGGGGAGCTGTTTTTT; cdr3_aa: CASSGPGGGTLAGELFF
d_call: NA; v_call: TRBV9; j_call: TRBJ2-6; clone_size: NA; cdr3_nt: TGTGCCAGCAGCGCCAGAAGCTCTGGGGCCAACGTCCTGACTTTC; cdr3_aa: CASSARSSGANVLTF
d_call: NA; v_call: TRBV7-2; j_call: TRBJ1-2; clone_size: NA; cdr3_nt: TGTGCCAGCAGCTCCCTTGGCTATGGCTACACCTTC; cdr3_aa: CASSSLGYGYTF
d_call: NA; v_call: TRBV7-5; j_call: TRBJ2-1; clone_size: NA; cdr3_nt: TGTGCCAGAAGCTTAGATTGTCCTAGCGGGAGCGTCTACAATGAGCAGTTCTTC; cdr3_aa: CARSLDCPSGSVYNEQFF
d_call: NA; v_call: TRBV5-1; j_call: TRBJ2-5; clone_size: NA; cdr3_nt: TGCGCCAGCAGCTTGGGGTCTGGGACCCAAGAGACCCAGTACTTC; cdr3_aa: CASSLGSGTQETQYF
d_call: TRBD2; v_call: TRBV19; j_call: TRBJ2-7; clone_size: NA; cdr3_nt: TGTGCCAGTAGCACTAGCGGGAGTTCCTACGAGCAGTACTTC; cdr3_aa: CASSTSGSSYEQYF
d_call: NA; v_call: TRBV5-5; j_call: TRBJ1-4; clone_size: NA; cdr3_nt: TGTGCCAGCAGCCTCGGGTGGGCTAATGAAAAACTGTTTTTT; cdr3_aa: CASSLGWANEKLFF
d_call: TRBD1; v_call: TRBV4-1; j_call: TRBJ1-1; clone_size: NA; cdr3_nt: TGCGCCAGCAGCCCCGGGGACAGGGGGAACACTGAAGCTTTCTTT; cdr3_aa: CASSPGDRGNTEAFF
d_call: NA; v_call: TRBV27; j_call: TRBJ1-2; clone_size: NA; cdr3_nt: TGTGCCAGCAGTTTATCGTCAGGGGCCCGCTACACCTTC; cdr3_aa: CASSLSSGARYTF
d_call: NA; v_call: TRBV6-1; j_call: TRBJ1-5; clone_size: NA; cdr3_nt: TGTGCCAGTTTACGGGGCCCAAATCAGCCCCAGCATTTT; cdr3_aa: CASLRGPNQPQHF
d_call: TRBD1; v_call: TRBV2; j_call: TRBJ1-1; clone_size: NA; cdr3_nt: TGTGCCAGCACCTGGGGGACAGGGGGCACTGAAGCTTTCTTT; cdr3_aa: CASTWGTGGTEAFF
d_call: NA; v_call: TRBV18; j_call: TRBJ2-4; clone_size: NA; cdr3_nt: TGTGCCAGCTCCAAACCACTAGCCAAAAACATTCAGTACTTC; cdr3_aa: CASSKPLAKNIQYF
d_call: NA; v_call: TRBV10-3; j_call: TRBJ2-5; clone_size: NA; cdr3_nt: TGTGCCATCAGTGACCGCCAAGAGACCCAGTACTTC; cdr3_aa: CAISDRQETQYF
d_call: TRBD2; v_call: TRBV6-1; j_call: TRBJ2-2; clone_size: NA; cdr3_nt: TGTGCCAGCAGTGTCCTAGCGGGAACAACCGGGGAGCTGTTTTTT; cdr3_aa: CASSVLAGTTGELFF
d_call: TRBD1; v_call: TRBV4-1; j_call: TRBJ1-2; clone_size: NA; cdr3_nt: TGCGCCAGCAGCCAAGTTGGGACAGGGTCCGCCTACACCTTC; cdr3_aa: CASSQVGTGSAYTF
d_call: NA; v_call: TRBV9; j_call: TRBJ2-2; clone_size: NA; cdr3_nt: TGTGCCAGCAGCGTAGGGAGTGGCGGGGAGCTGTTTTTT; cdr3_aa: CASSVGSGGELFF
d_call: TRBD1; v_call: TRBV9; j_call: TRBJ1-3; clone_size: NA; cdr3_nt: TGTGCCAGCAGCGACGGGGGAGACCCCGGACAGGCCCGGACCATATATTTT; cdr3_aa: CASSDGGDPGQARTIYF